These T cell receptor beta chains were read from a single sample in a study of blood T cell repertoires in COVID-19. The method was immunoSEQ multiplex PCR; TCRdb's version includes in-frame clones alone and lacks a portion of them. Here the sample spans a few hundred thousand clones, roughly 90% being singletons. The source material was peripheral blood. Every receptor here comes from a woman aged 40 to 49 with COVID-19, enrolled during active disease. Both conserved end residues are part of each CDR3. Each record gives: CDR3 protein, CDR3 length, J gene, V gene.

CDR3 protein: CASSPLPGRGLYEQYF
CDR3 length: 16
J gene: TRBJ2-7
V gene: TRBV18

CDR3 protein: CASSLGGPFSDRRGNTIYF
CDR3 length: 19
J gene: TRBJ1-3
V gene: TRBV5-6

CDR3 protein: CASSYSMAAKETQYF
CDR3 length: 15
J gene: TRBJ2-5
V gene: TRBV6-5

CDR3 protein: CAWGGRGMNTEAFF
CDR3 length: 14
J gene: TRBJ1-1
V gene: TRBV30

CDR3 protein: CASSLYGQGVASMQYF
CDR3 length: 16
J gene: TRBJ2-3
V gene: TRBV18

CDR3 protein: CASRHSGGGETQYF
CDR3 length: 14
J gene: TRBJ2-5
V gene: TRBV11-2

CDR3 protein: CAWSEVRGQPQHF
CDR3 length: 13
J gene: TRBJ1-5
V gene: TRBV30

CDR3 protein: CASSQLPNSGTMGYEQYF
CDR3 length: 18
J gene: TRBJ2-7
V gene: TRBV3-1/TRBV3-2

CDR3 protein: CASSSPSGRSYEQYF
CDR3 length: 15
J gene: TRBJ2-7
V gene: TRBV28

CDR3 protein: CAIQASQGQQRSPLHF
CDR3 length: 16
J gene: TRBJ1-6
V gene: TRBV28

CDR3 protein: CTSSYFLSSYNSPLHF
CDR3 length: 16
J gene: TRBJ1-6
V gene: TRBV6-2/TRBV6-3

CDR3 protein: CASSYFRTGGETQYF
CDR3 length: 15
J gene: TRBJ2-5
V gene: TRBV6-2/TRBV6-3

CDR3 protein: CASSARANSNQPQHF
CDR3 length: 15
J gene: TRBJ1-5
V gene: TRBV7-2

CDR3 protein: CASSLTSGTTYEQYF
CDR3 length: 15
J gene: TRBJ2-7
V gene: TRBV5-1

CDR3 protein: CASSPFSNQPQHF
CDR3 length: 13
J gene: TRBJ1-5
V gene: TRBV28

CDR3 protein: CASSQDPGQGANVLTF
CDR3 length: 16
J gene: TRBJ2-6
V gene: TRBV4-1

CDR3 protein: CASSADSYGYTF
CDR3 length: 12
J gene: TRBJ1-2
V gene: TRBV9

CDR3 protein: CASSQRQGNQPQHF
CDR3 length: 14
J gene: TRBJ1-5
V gene: TRBV3-1/TRBV3-2

CDR3 protein: CSVTTGEGSPLHF
CDR3 length: 13
J gene: TRBJ1-6
V gene: TRBV29-1

CDR3 protein: CASSLVAGTDTQYF
CDR3 length: 14
J gene: TRBJ2-3
V gene: TRBV19

CDR3 protein: CASSSYRGPPINTF
CDR3 length: 14
J gene: TRBJ1-2
V gene: TRBV7-9

CDR3 protein: CASSLSRQWNSPLHF
CDR3 length: 15
J gene: TRBJ1-6
V gene: TRBV6-5

CDR3 protein: CASGNRDEFAEAFF
CDR3 length: 14
J gene: TRBJ1-1
V gene: TRBV19

CDR3 protein: CASSARGERTEAFF
CDR3 length: 14
J gene: TRBJ1-1
V gene: TRBV6-2/TRBV6-3

CDR3 protein: CARNPGGVSTEAFF
CDR3 length: 14
J gene: TRBJ1-1
V gene: TRBV2

CDR3 protein: CASIPNPRGGELFF
CDR3 length: 14
J gene: TRBJ2-2
V gene: TRBV19

CDR3 protein: CATSRSAGLAGGGYQETQYF
CDR3 length: 20
J gene: TRBJ2-5
V gene: TRBV15

CDR3 protein: CASSPGQGADGYTF
CDR3 length: 14
J gene: TRBJ1-2
V gene: TRBV5-1

CDR3 protein: CASSQETTGADTQYF
CDR3 length: 15
J gene: TRBJ2-3
V gene: TRBV4-1

CDR3 protein: CASSSGQGVSYEQYF
CDR3 length: 15
J gene: TRBJ2-7
V gene: TRBV5-1

CDR3 protein: CASSLEVGGVGANVLTF
CDR3 length: 17
J gene: TRBJ2-6
V gene: TRBV5-8

CDR3 protein: CASSQVDRGISGANVLTF
CDR3 length: 18
J gene: TRBJ2-6
V gene: TRBV4-3

CDR3 protein: CASSPRDRGPYEQYF
CDR3 length: 15
J gene: TRBJ2-7
V gene: TRBV28

CDR3 protein: CASSLVGGGETQYF
CDR3 length: 14
J gene: TRBJ2-5
V gene: TRBV27

CDR3 protein: CASSQTTGMNYGYTF
CDR3 length: 15
J gene: TRBJ1-2
V gene: TRBV4-3

CDR3 protein: CASSGDRSGKLFF
CDR3 length: 13
J gene: TRBJ1-4
V gene: TRBV2

CDR3 protein: CASRLDFFTGELFF
CDR3 length: 14
J gene: TRBJ2-2
V gene: TRBV19

CDR3 protein: CASTTGGRTEAFF
CDR3 length: 13
J gene: TRBJ1-1
V gene: TRBV3-1/TRBV3-2

CDR3 protein: CAISGTGAEAFF
CDR3 length: 12
J gene: TRBJ1-1
V gene: TRBV10-3

CDR3 protein: CASTYTDTQYF
CDR3 length: 11
J gene: TRBJ2-3
V gene: TRBV2

CDR3 protein: CSARDLNEQFF
CDR3 length: 11
J gene: TRBJ2-1
V gene: TRBV20-1

CDR3 protein: CASSIKGGNNSPLHF
CDR3 length: 15
J gene: TRBJ1-6
V gene: TRBV28

CDR3 protein: CASNSQPGNTEAFF
CDR3 length: 14
J gene: TRBJ1-1
V gene: TRBV2

CDR3 protein: CASSKVWTGGFEQYF
CDR3 length: 15
J gene: TRBJ2-7
V gene: TRBV21-1

CDR3 protein: CASRRVGGNTIYF
CDR3 length: 13
J gene: TRBJ1-3
V gene: TRBV13

CDR3 protein: CASSDPTGRVEAFF
CDR3 length: 14
J gene: TRBJ1-1
V gene: TRBV10-2

CDR3 protein: CASSFQDRGLFTQYF
CDR3 length: 15
J gene: TRBJ2-3
V gene: TRBV27

CDR3 protein: CASSIRGGASPLHF
CDR3 length: 14
J gene: TRBJ1-6
V gene: TRBV19

CDR3 protein: CASSPGQGYQPQHF
CDR3 length: 14
J gene: TRBJ1-5
V gene: TRBV2